This note documents a single T cell receptor (beta chain) sequence. The data belong to a study of blood T cell repertoires in COVID-19. As for the study in general: COVID-19 samples collected from the United States, Italy and Spain covered acute and convalescent phases. Sample material is recorded as cDNA or gDNA derived from T cells, B-cell-depleted T cells, or PBMCs.

This CDR3 spans 18 amino acids. Germline CDR1 reads WNHNN; CDR2 reads SYGVQD (reference sequence). The junction had 10 bases not matched to a gene; V was cut back by 4 bases and J by 5 bases. The data were produced by immunoSEQ multiplex PCR, yet TCRdb's version contains in-frame clones alone and is incomplete. The data hold around 130,000 clones, with more than 70% observed a single time. The TCR originated in a man aged 60 to 69 with acute or convalescent COVID-19. Sequences were obtained from peripheral blood. This chain joins TRBV10-1 and TRBJ2-3, with 15 bases lining up with TRBD2. The CDR3 reads CASSGTSGRALSIDTQYF. CDR3 coding DNA: TGCGCCAGCAGTGGGACTAGCGGGAGGGCATTATCGATAGATACGCAGTATTTT.